The entry below describes one T cell receptor beta chain. What it recognizes is unknown. The source of the sample is a study of molecular identifiers for immune sequencing clone quantification. Study-wide results and limits: Over 99% of effector molecules, but under 1% in naive cells, were held by clones with more than 20 RNA copies.

As CD8+CD4-CCR7+CD45RA+ cells, naive CD8 T cells were sorted. TCRdb used MiXCR to reprocess the PCR reads, holding one entry per CDR3 protein. The table lists approximately 680,000 distinct CDR3 sequences, about 25% of them singletons. The CDR3 sequence is 18 residues long. Unmatched junction bases numbered 17, after V lost 5 bases and J lost 2 bases. The sequencing sample was made of naive CD8+ T cells from blood, with Jurkat cell RNA spiked in. The subset denotes: FACS-sorted CD8+CD4-CCR7+CD45RA+ naive T cells. V usage is TRBV12-3 or TRBV12-4 and J usage is TRBJ1-2; 7 bases map to TRBD1. The TCR sequence derives from a human donor in good health. Some libraries in this study had Jurkat cell RNA spiked in. CDR3 region: CASSTPVDRSIMNYGYTF. The CDR3, as DNA: TGTGCCAGCAGTACCCCTGTGGACAGGTCTATCATGAACTATGGCTACACCTTC.